The T cell receptor beta chain under discussion was sequenced for a study of cytomegalovirus exposure and HLA in healthy donors (dated by TCRdb to between 2016 and 2019). Background for the entire study: According to an earlier analysis of around 600 of the donors, 150 million to 200 million T cells yielded roughly 110 million unique TCR beta sequences and approximately 280 Gb of sequence data. An early release covering roughly 640 HLA-typed donors comprised about 300 gigabases of sequencing data and roughly 85 million unique TCR sequences. Of the approximately 400 genotyped donors, approximately 81% were placed in the genetic ancestry cluster associated with self-reported Caucasian donors. The aim of the study was to test whether cataloging public T cell receptors could identify signatures of past pathogen exposure. The study used immunosequencing to profile the T cell repertoires of around 600 subjects and linked those repertoires to cytomegalovirus serostatus. Besides the first cohort of 666 subjects, a separate validation cohort made up of over a hundred different subjects was used. To predict cytomegalovirus infection status, the study combined high-throughput TCR immunosequencing, statistical association of individual TCRs with disease status, and machine learning. A later analysis re-examined previously published TCR beta repertoires from more than 650 donors and added high-resolution HLA genotyping to investigate patterns of TCR occurrence. Rather than drawing on any new phenotypic data, the later analysis identified candidate immune exposures from TCR beta sequences and the way those sequences occurred across donors. An earlier analysis of a few hundred of the donors applied high-throughput TCR beta sequencing to assess whether each TCR beta V gene segment acted as functional or pseudogenic. Donor age, sex, ethnicity and CMV serostatus were compiled together with the repertoire data. A later genetic analysis used genome-wide SNP genotypes for 398 of the 666 donors, treating that subset as a discovery cohort. Every repertoire in the discovery cohort had been generated on one and the same sequencing platform. Both class I and class II loci were covered by HLA typing, at four-digit resolution. The number of donors typed differed by locus, with about 629-630 for A, B, C, DRB1 and DQB1, around 500 for DQA1, approximately 580 for DPA1, and 472 for DPB1. Because of strong linkage in the cohort, 4 to 6 DR-DQ haplotypes were treated as single units for association and clustering. Across about 370 genotyped donors of the cohort, an average of about 250,000 unique TCR beta nucleotide sequences per donor were sequenced, and roughly 20% of those sequences were non-productive. Paper-wide results and their limitations: Broadly in line with IMGT annotations, most TCR beta V segments showed up in productive rearrangements about 87% or about 30% of the time in an earlier analysis of several hundred of the donors. Because some donors lacked HLA typing at each locus, the association tests relied only on the typed subset. Most TCR sequences were seen in very few donors, while some public TCRs were found in many individuals. At a false discovery rate of 0.05, a later analysis linked under 20,000 TCR beta sequences to specific HLA alleles. Because the 87-base-pair reads could not distinguish some IMGT-functional V segments, including TRBV6-2 and TRBV6-3, those segments were excluded. It was suggested by the authors that the approach could potentially be generalized to other disease states and immunological phenotypes. Assigning TCR associations to individual alleles was difficult when HLA alleles, especially DR and DQ, strongly co-occurred. Linkage disequilibrium might explain the correlated functional status among segregating V segments, but an unknown experimental factor could not be ruled out. In this cohort, only TCR beta chains were sequenced, and detectable features were limited by the absence of alpha or paired-chain data. A later analysis found that TCR association rates varied across HLA loci, with DRB1 alleles showing the most associated TCRs and HLA-C alleles the fewest. Compared with the approximately 700-donor mean, donors in an Asian-associated ancestry cluster had fewer N-insertions in productive TCRs, according to a later genetic analysis. Roughly uniform sequencing depth across donors was assumed in presence/absence analyses, although this assumption may not hold. A later analysis reported that several top co-occurrence clusters appeared linked to parvovirus B19, influenza, CMV and Epstein-Barr virus. In a later analysis, most CMV-associated TCR beta chains were found to appear HLA-restricted, with HLA associations seemingly driven largely by CMV exposure. In a later analysis, HLA-associated TCR beta chains were found to be more clonally expanded and to have lower generation probabilities than equally common non-associated chains. The study gave a list of about 170 TCR beta chains associated with cytomegalovirus. A further reported finding was that TCR beta sequences accurately predicted the HLA-A and HLA-B alleles for most subjects in the first cohort. Because counts were too low, seventeen rarely observed V segments, including chromosome 9 orphons, were left out of the earlier analysis of 587 of the donors. Three of the identified cytomegalovirus-associated TCR beta chains were confirmed in vitro to be specific for cytomegalovirus antigens. Cytomegalovirus status was reported to be diagnosed by the classifier with high specificity and sensitivity in both the original and validation cohorts. A cluster of highly shared sequence variants was judged likely to be a technical artifact of the sequencing pipeline. Immune exposure information for the cohort was limited to CMV serostatus. A later genetic analysis associated a missense DCLRE1C variant with V-gene and J-gene trimming of TCR beta chains, and an independent cohort replicated the association.

The library was built by means of the immunoSEQ multiplex PCR assay. For the multiplex PCR, a mixture combining 60 forward primers for TCR Vbeta segments and 13 reverse primers for TCR Jbeta segments was used. Amplification of the CDR3 region of rearranged TCR beta genes was performed with a multiplex PCR assay on genomic DNA. On the Illumina HiSeq System, the amplified TCR beta libraries were sequenced as 87-base-pair reads. Processing in the source paper ran as follows. In a later analysis, tens of millions of unique TCR beta chains were counted across the approximately 620 repertoires, and about 10 million of these chains were shared by at least two donors. To remove PCR and sequencing errors, raw reads were error-corrected and collapsed into unique sequences using a nearest-neighbor algorithm that merged closely related sequences. Alignment of CDR3 sequences to IMGT reference sequences was used to assign V, D and J gene segments. For a sequence to be retained, a match of at least six nucleotides to both a V gene segment and a J gene segment was required. Rearrangements were classified as productive when the CDR3 lacked stop codons and remained in frame with V and J, and all other rearrangements were classified as non-productive. Following IMGT convention, CDR3 was defined as the stretch from the second conserved V-encoded cysteine up to the conserved J-encoded phenylalanine. The earlier analysis of about 640 of the donors excluded any sequence lacking an unambiguous match to a single V gene segment. In an earlier analysis of 587 of the donors, a V segment was called functional when productive rearrangements were above 56.7%, and segregating when the standard deviation between donors exceeded 5%. To diagnose cytomegalovirus status from the catalog of TCR beta chain sequences, a statistical classification framework was built. In a later analysis, V and J genes were assigned by comparing TCR nucleotide sequences against IMGT/GENE-DB human TR gene sequences. A later analysis assigned CDR3 sequences and most-parsimonious VDJ recombination scenarios with the TCRdist pipeline. In a later analysis, each TCR beta chain was defined by its CDR3 amino acid sequence together with its V-gene family, and reads without a unique V-gene family were excluded. A later analysis removed 450 to 600 highly shared, low-generation-probability nucleotide sequences to deal with suspected cross-contamination and a sequencing artifact. In a later analysis, a clonal expansion index was calculated for each public chain from normalized within-repertoire ranks of inferred template counts. In a later analysis, generation probabilities were computed using a VDJ recombination model fitted to out-of-frame rearrangements, and the results were checked against IGoR. Hypergeometric tests were used in a later analysis to score TCR-TCR, TCR-HLA and TCR-CMV co-occurrence, with a repertoire-size bias correction applied to the TCR pairs. False discovery rates were estimated in a later analysis by permuting HLA or CMV assignments 20 times. In a later analysis, co-occurring TCRs were grouped using DBSCAN, with TCRdist sequence similarity added in when clustering inside HLA-allele-positive subsets. Repertoires with fewer than 30,000 or more than 120,000 public chains, plus five repertoires with anomalous nucleotide sharing, were excluded from co-occurrence clustering. What TCRdb holds here is the immuneACCESS table cut down to in-frame rearrangements. Part of the clones is not present; checked against another copy, under half of the missing clones reflect an unresolved V gene, and the others are unexplained. V and J calls and clone size are as listed in that table; D and trimming were resolved from the DNA. In all, the sample holds 210,000 or so clones, and about three quarters of those were seen once. Less than 3.5% of the sample lies in the top ten.

The cohort was made up of around 720 healthy bone marrow donors. At the time of sampling, every cohort member was nominally healthy, though immune exposures that went unrecorded were likely present. The donor was CMV seropositive and belonged to the group of over 250 seropositive cohort members. Every donor gave a peripheral blood sample, and the peripheral blood mononuclear cells from that sample were used for TCR beta sequencing. The Qiagen DNeasy Blood Extraction Kit was used to extract genomic DNA from the blood cell samples. A remark on this clone: No antigen is known for it. No much larger clonotype is one base removed from it; base qualities were not supplied.

The CDR3 spans 11 residues, from the cysteine through the phenylalanine. Only the CDR3 part of the read is kept: 33 bases, read in frame from the first base. In the germline V gene (reference sequence), CDR1 corresponds to GTSNPN and CDR2 to SVGIG. Relative to germline, V is 3 bases shorter and J is 7 bases shorter, with 9 bases between their ends. The chain employs TRBV30 and TRBJ1-2; TRBD1 is perhaps the D gene, given 6 matching bases. The source is a woman aged 55-69 years in good health and CMV-seropositive. The sample consisted of PBMCs. In nucleotide form, the sequence is TGTGCCTGGAGCCAGGGGAGTGGCTACACCTTC. This is translated as CAWSQGSGYTF.